These T cell receptor beta chains were read from a single sample in a study of blood T cells in healthy people across ages. TCRdb recomputed calls from the 5' RACE reads with MiXCR, one row per CDR3 protein. This sample carries about 1.1 million distinct CDR3 sequences, about two fifths of them seen once, and the ten largest clones take about 12%. Input material: blood. These TCRs come from a man aged 18-30 years in good health. CDR3s include the opening cysteine and the closing phenylalanine or tryptophan. A D gene is named only where the DNA matches it firmly. Clone size, where shown, is once, few, many, or a class for clones that have expanded.

abundance,v_gene,d_gene,j_gene,CDR3nt,CDR3aa
.,TRBV9,TRBD1,TRBJ1-2,TGTGCCAGCAGCGCCACCGTGACAGGGCCTTATGGCTACACCTTC,CASSATVTGPYGYTF
few,TRBV6-5,TRBD1,TRBJ2-7,TGTGCCAGCACCGGGACAGGGACTTACGAGCAGTACTTC,CASTGTGTYEQYF
.,TRBV3-1,.,TRBJ1-6,TGTGCCAGCAACGGGGGCCGGTCAGAAGGGGGTTCACCCCTCCACTTT,CASNGGRSEGGSPLHF
few,TRBV18,.,TRBJ2-5,TGTGCCAGCTCACCCGGCAGAGACCAAGAGACCCAGTACTTC,CASSPGRDQETQYF
few,TRBV4-3,.,TRBJ1-4,TGCGCCAGCAGCCAAGATTTTCGGGCAGGGGCAACTAATGAAAAACTGTTTTTT,CASSQDFRAGATNEKLFF
.,TRBV12-3/TRBV12-4,.,TRBJ2-7,TGTGCCAGCAGTGTCCTCGGCAGGGCCTACGAGCAGTACTTC,CASSVLGRAYEQYF
few,TRBV27,.,TRBJ1-1,TGTGCCAGCAGTTTTACAAACTTAAACACTGAAGCTTTCTTT,CASSFTNLNTEAFF
.,TRBV7-2,.,TRBJ1-2,TGTGCCAGCAGCTTAGGACCCGATACTAACTATGGCTACACCTTC,CASSLGPDTNYGYTF
.,TRBV20-1,.,TRBJ2-7,TGCAGTGCTAGCCTTTACGAGCAGTACTTC,CSASLYEQYF
.,TRBV11-2,.,TRBJ2-1,TGTGCCAGCAGTTCAACTACCAGGGGTAAAAAATCCTACAATGAGCAGTTCTTC,CASSSTTRGKKSYNEQFF
.,TRBV19,TRBD1,TRBJ1-1,TGTGCCAGTAGTGAAATGGACAGGAGTGAAGCTTTCTTT,CASSEMDRSEAFF
.,TRBV25-1,TRBD1,TRBJ2-1,TGTGCCAGGAAGACAGGGGGGCGCCGGTTAGAAAATGAGCAGTTCTTC,CARKTGGRRLENEQFF
.,TRBV10-3,TRBD2,TRBJ2-2,TGTGCCATCAGCAGACTAGCGGGGGGGCGGGACACCGGGGAGCTGTTTTTT,CAISRLAGGRDTGELFF
.,TRBV29-1,.,TRBJ2-1,TGCAGCGTTTATTGGGTTTCCTACAATGAGCAGTTCTTC,CSVYWVSYNEQFF
.,TRBV20-1,.,TRBJ1-5,TGCAGTGCTAGTTCCGGCTTTAGCAATCAGCCCCAGCATTTT,CSASSGFSNQPQHF
.,TRBV6-5,.,TRBJ1-1,TGTGCCAGCAGTTACTCTTCAGGGACAAAGAACACTGAAGCTTTCTTT,CASSYSSGTKNTEAFF
.,TRBV3-1,.,TRBJ2-7,TGTGCCAGCAGCCAGCCCACCGGACTGGACTATGAGCAGTACTTC,CASSQPTGLDYEQYF
few,TRBV7-9,TRBD2,TRBJ2-1,TGTGCCAGCAGCTTTCCGGCTAGCGGGCAAGACAATGAGCAGTTCTTC,CASSFPASGQDNEQFF
.,TRBV27,.,TRBJ2-3,TGTGCCAGCAGTTCTCTGGGGCGTAGCACAGATACGCAGTATTTT,CASSSLGRSTDTQYF
.,TRBV10-3,.,TRBJ1-5,TGTGCCATCAGCTCAGGACGGGGTCCGAATCAGCCCCAGCATTTT,CAISSGRGPNQPQHF
few,TRBV5-1,.,TRBJ1-1,TGCGCCAGCAGGCCGGAGAACACTGAAGCTTTCTTT,CASRPENTEAFF
.,TRBV5-1,.,TRBJ1-4,TGCGCCAGCAGCTTGGACGGACGGTATAATGAAAAACTGTTTTTT,CASSLDGRYNEKLFF
.,TRBV9,TRBD1,TRBJ2-7,TGTGCCAGCAGCCCGGGACAGGGACCCTTCGAGCAGTACTTC,CASSPGQGPFEQYF
few,TRBV12-3/TRBV12-4,TRBD1,TRBJ2-5,TGTGCCAGCAGTCGTACAACAGGGGGCCCAGAGACCCAGTACTTC,CASSRTTGGPETQYF
.,TRBV3-1,.,TRBJ1-2,TGTGCCAGCAGCCAAGAGGGGGGGCTTGGCTACACCTTC,CASSQEGGLGYTF
few,TRBV11-2,.,TRBJ1-4,TGTGCCAGCAGCTTCAATCTCCAGAATGAAAAACTGTTTTTT,CASSFNLQNEKLFF
.,TRBV27,.,TRBJ1-4,TGTGCCAGCAGTCGGCGGGGGGCGGCTAATGAAAAACTGTTTTTT,CASSRRGAANEKLFF
few,TRBV9,.,TRBJ2-1,TGTGCCAGCAGCGTAAGAAATGAGCAGTTCTTC,CASSVRNEQFF
.,TRBV12-3/TRBV12-4,.,TRBJ2-1,TGTGCCAGCAGTTTACGGGTCAGAAACAATGAGCAGTTCTTC,CASSLRVRNNEQFF
.,TRBV25-1,.,TRBJ2-3,TGTGCCAGCAGTGGGGCGGACGGAGAGCCCACAGATACGCAGTATTTT,CASSGADGEPTDTQYF